This T cell receptor beta chain came from a study of blood T cell repertoires in COVID-19. Two consecutive negative NP/OP PCR tests, clearance, or resolved symptoms defined Cohort 3 recovery. In the authors' methods: Reference gene primer amplification gave nucleated cell count estimates. The protocol was immunoSEQ multiplex PCR, while the TCRdb copy is restricted to in-frame clones and leaves out a portion. V and J calls and clone size come straight from that table; D and trimming were deduced from the DNA. The table records some 150,000 clones, around 81% of them present only once. The germline V gene has CDR1 SNHLY and CDR2 FYNNEI. The CDR3 has 14 residues. V shed 8 bases and J shed 9 bases, with 17 bases lying between them.

The sequence was collected from a woman aged 40 to 55 who had recovered from COVID-19. Sequencing used PBMCs or T cells enriched from blood (not recorded which). The chain combines TRBV2 with TRBJ1-6; maybe TRBD1 (6 bases). The CDR3 loop is CASARDTSRSPLHF. The CDR3 nucleotides read TGTGCCAGCGCAAGGGACACCTCGCGTTCACCCCTCCACTTT. Based on the CDR3 plus reference TRBV2 and TRBJ1-6, the full variable domain is EPEVTQTPSHQVTQMGQEVILRCVPISNHLYFYWYRQILGQKVEFLVSFYNNEISEKSEIFDDQFSVERPDGSNFTLKIRSTKLEDSAMYFCASARDTSRSPLHFGNGTRLTVT.